The 7 T cell receptor beta chains below all came from one sample that was sequenced in a study of human T cells and chemical hapten exposure. Time point of the sample: pre-sensitization, week 0. Indicated treatment: therapeutic diphenylcyclopropenone sensitization with weekly scalp DPC. TCRdb itself ran the RACE reads through MiXCR, one entry per CDR3 protein. The table includes 57,000 or so distinct CDR3 sequences, about 10% detected once. Material: whole blood, obtained in connection with sensitization to the hapten diphenylcyclopropenone (DPC). The receptors derive from a woman aged 35 to 49 with alopecia areata. Some clones in this sample may be carry-over from other donors' samples.

This clonotype was seen only a few times. The gene calls are TRBV29-1 and TRBJ1-2; 9 bases agree with TRBD1. The CDR3 contains 12 residues. With 6 bases clipped from V and 8 bases from J, the junction kept 7 bases outside the gene matches. From germline, CDR1 is SQVTM and CDR2 ANQGSEA. CDR3 DNA sequence: TGCAGCGTCAGAACAGGGGGCGTGGGCTACACCTTC. Translating it yields CSVRTGGVGYTF.

This rearrangement joins TRBV6-2 or TRBV6-3 to TRBJ1-5; D may be TRBD1 (6 bases). V lost 7 bases and J lost 6, with 13 bases in between. Germline CDR1 reads MNHEY; CDR2 reads SVGEGT. The CDR3 contains 13 residues. The CDR3 coding sequence is TGTGCCAGCAACCAGGGGCTGAGTCAGCCCCAGCATTTT. Encoded protein: CASNQGLSQPQHF.

This clonotype was counted a few times. V and J are TRBV6-2 or TRBV6-3 and TRBJ2-7; 10 bases agree with TRBD2. Trimming at V came to 8 bases and at J to 5 bases, leaving 15 bases not matched to a gene. Germline loops: CDR1 MNHEY, CDR2 SVGEGT. The CDR3 runs 16 residues. The CDR3 sequence is CASGPSAGGPYHEQYF. CDR3 bases: TGTGCCAGCGGACCCTCAGCGGGAGGGCCTTACCACGAGCAGTACTTC.

This clonotype was counted ten times or more. This sequence joins TRBV9 and TRBJ2-2; 7 positions match TRBD1. With V trimmed by 4 bases and J by 4 bases, 10 bases remained unmatched. The germline gives CDR1 SGDLS, CDR2 YYNGEE. There are 16 residues in the CDR3. DNA for the CDR3: TGTGCCAGCAGCCCGAACAGGGGTAGGGGCACCGGGGAGCTGTTTTTT. Its translation: CASSPNRGRGTGELFF.

This clonotype has a handful of counts. The chain uses TRBV7-3 and TRBJ2-1; TRBD1 is a possible D gene (5 bases). With 5 bases removed from V and 0 bases from J, the gap between germline ends came to 11 bases. In germline, CDR1 is SGHTA, CDR2 FQGTGA. This CDR3 spans 15 amino acids. CDR3 sequence reads: CASSPTQGSYNEQFF. CDR3 nucleotides: TGTGCCAGCAGCCCCACCCAGGGCTCCTACAATGAGCAGTTCTTC.

This clonotype was picked up many times. The rearrangement joins TRBV7-2 to TRBJ2-7; D call uncertain. V dropped 1 base and J dropped 1 base, with 14 bases sitting between them. The CDR3 sequence is 16 residues long. Per germline, CDR1 SGHTA and CDR2 FQGNSA. CDR3 sequence reads: CASSLDLSAPSYEQYF. DNA for the CDR3: TGTGCCAGCAGCTTAGACTTGAGCGCACCATCCTACGAGCAGTACTTC.

The CDR3: CASSFNRGHTIYF. In nucleotides, the CDR3 is TGTGCCAGCAGCTTCAACAGGGGACACACCATATATTTT. The chain has TRBV11-2 and TRBJ1-3, with 7 bases aligning to TRBD1. Trimming at V came to 3 bases and at J to 8 bases, leaving 4 bases not matched to a gene. This CDR3 has 13 residues. Looked up from germline, CDR1 is SGHAT and CDR2 is FQNNGV.